One and the same sample provided the 14 T cell receptor beta chains below, sequenced in a study of beta chain features in type 1 diabetes. Investigators reverse transcribed all isolated RNA, so they sequenced expressed TCRB transcripts. Here immunoSEQ multiplex PCR was the method, and the copy in TCRdb shows in-frame clones only, minus some. The table shows roughly 400,000 clones, with around 14% occurring only once. Sequencing input: naive CD4+ T cells from blood. The receptors stem from a man aged 30 to 45 in good health.

The rearrangement joins TRBV27 to TRBJ2-4; 8 nucleotides align to TRBD1. Germline trimming cut 6 bases from V and 8 bases from J; bases unmatched to any gene: 12. Germline assignment: CDR1 MNHEY and CDR2 SMNVEV (reference sequence). The CDR3 spans 15 residues. The DNA of the CDR3 is TGTGCCAGCAGACCGGACAGGGACCCTTGGGACATTCAGTACTTC. Translating it yields CASRPDRDPWDIQYF.

This sequence joins TRBV6-5 and TRBJ2-3; TRBD2 matches 10 bases. CDR1 is MNHEY and CDR2 is SVGAGI in the germline V gene. The CDR3 runs to 15 residues. Germline trimming cut 7 bases from V and 3 bases from J; bases unmatched to any gene: 7. The CDR3 is CASKPGLAPTDTQYF. CDR3 DNA: TGTGCCAGCAAGCCGGGACTAGCGCCTACAGATACGCAGTATTTT.

The rearrangement joins TRBV9 to TRBJ2-3; D is possibly TRBD1 or TRBD2 (5 bases each). The germline V and J ends were trimmed by 2 bases and 2 bases, with 12 bases remaining between them. The germline gives CDR1 SGDLS, CDR2 YYNGEE. This CDR3 spans 15 amino acids. The CDR3 DNA sequence: TGTGCCAGCAGCGTGGGGGACGGCTCCACAGATACGCAGTATTTT. This sequence encodes CASSVGDGSTDTQYF.

The J gene is TRBJ2-1, the V gene TRBV9; 7 nucleotides line up with TRBD2. Germline lookup yields CDR1 SGDLS and CDR2 YYNGEE. This CDR3 has 17 amino acids. V shed 4 bases and J 6 bases; nucleotides not matched to a gene: 16. CDR3 region: CASSPSGGGSPLNEQFF. Here the CDR3 DNA reads TGTGCCAGCAGCCCCTCAGGAGGCGGGAGCCCCCTCAATGAGCAGTTCTTC.

There are a few counts of this clone. The chain uses TRBV2 and TRBJ2-1; the match to TRBD2 covers 8 bases. The CDR3 contains 11 residues. The J segment lost 8 bases and the V segment lost 11 bases, leaving 5 bases of the junction unmatched. Germline V lookup: CDR1 SNHLY, CDR2 FYNNEI. The CDR3 DNA reads TGTGCCGCAACTAGCGGCGATGAGCAGTTCTTC. Amino acid sequence: CAATSGDEQFF.

This clone was observed a handful of times. The chain couples TRBV6-1 to TRBJ2-7; 10 bases agree with TRBD2. There are 13 residues in the CDR3. CDR1 and CDR2 from the germline V gene are MNHNS and SASEGT. V lost 10 bases and J lost 3; bases outside the gene matches: 6. For the CDR3, the DNA is TGTGCCACCCAGCGGGAGGGCCTCTACGAGCAGTACGTC. Its protein is CATQREGLYEQYV.

This rearrangement joins TRBV4-3 to TRBJ2-5, with D possibly matching TRBD1 (6 bases). The CDR3 is 13 residues long. The germline V and J ends were trimmed by 4 bases and 4 bases, with 10 bases remaining between them. Germline values: CDR1 LGHNA, CDR2 YSLEER. This CDR3 is CASSRDIAETQYF. CDR3 DNA: TGCGCCAGCAGCCGGGACATCGCAGAGACCCAGTACTTC.

This chain uses TRBV9 with TRBJ2-1; possible D gene TRBD2, 5 bases. Germline loops: CDR1 SGDLS, CDR2 YYNGEE. This CDR3 is 16 amino acids long. Between the trimmed V and J ends, which lost 0 bases and 0 bases, there was a span of 10 bases. CDR3 nucleotides: TGTGCCAGCAGCGTAGAGAAGCGGAGCTCCTACAATGAGCAGTTCTTC. Translated, it gives CASSVEKRSSYNEQFF. Together with reference TRBV9 and TRBJ2-1, the CDR3 gives the full variable domain: DSGVTQTPKHLITATGQRVTLRCSPRSGDLSVYWYQQSLDQGLQFLIQYYNGEERAKGNILERFSAQQFPDLHSELNLSSLELGDSALYFCASSVEKRSSYNEQFFGPGTRLTVL.

The V and J genes are TRBV7-2 and TRBJ2-3; tentative D call: TRBD2 (5 bases). The CDR3 covers 14 residues. V was trimmed by 7 bases and J by 0 bases, leaving 11 bases between them. The V gene's germline CDR1 is SGHTA and CDR2 FQGNSA. As DNA, the CDR3 is TGTGCCAGCACCCTTAGCGTTAGCACAGATACGCAGTATTTT. Its translation is CASTLSVSTDTQYF.

The genes are TRBV6-6 and TRBJ2-3, with 8 positions matching TRBD1. The CDR3 is 15 residues long. Germline assignment: CDR1 MNHNY and CDR2 SVGAGI (reference sequence). V lost 5 bases, J lost 4 bases, and 8 bases stayed unmatched. The CDR3 nucleotides read TGTGCCAGCAGTCCCAGGGGGCTGGGGGCAGATACGCAGTATTTT. This codes for CASSPRGLGADTQYF.

This clone came up a few times. The chain carries TRBV18 and TRBJ2-7, with D hard to call. V lost 10 bases to trimming and J lost 4 bases, with 8 bases between them. The germline V gene encodes CDR1 KGHSH and CDR2 LQKENI. The CDR3 is 10 amino acids. The CDR3 is CATLGYEQYF. The CDR3 bases are TGTGCCACCCTTGGGTACGAGCAGTACTTC. The whole variable domain, remainder taken from reference TRBV18 and TRBJ2-7, is NAGVMQNPRHLVRRRGQEARLRCSPMKGHSHVYWYRQLPEEGLKFMVYLQKENIIDESGMPKERFSAEFPKEGPSILRIQQVVRGDSAAYFCATLGYEQYFGPGTRLTVT.

This clone has a handful of counts. This sequence joins TRBV13 and TRBJ2-2, with D unresolved. Per germline, CDR1 PRHDT and CDR2 FYEKMQ (reference sequence). This CDR3 has 12 amino acids. Trimming removed 5 bases from V and 4 bases from J, with 5 bases in between. CDR3 amino acids: CASSVITGELFF. As DNA, the CDR3 is TGTGCCAGCAGCGTGATCACCGGGGAGCTGTTTTTT. Full variable domain (rest looked up from reference TRBV13 and TRBJ2-2): AAGVIQSPRHLIKEKRETATLKCYPIPRHDTVYWYQQGPGQDPQFLISFYEKMQSDKGSIPDRFSAQQFSDYHSELNMSSLELGDSALYFCASSVITGELFFGEGSRLTVL.

This chain links TRBV5-4 with TRBJ2-5; tentatively, D is TRBD1 (6 bases). The ends were cut back, 7 bases at V and 3 bases at J, with 16 bases in the middle. This CDR3 is 14 amino acids long. CDR1 is SGHNT, CDR2 YYREEE, per germline (reference sequence). The chain's CDR3 is CASLSTGTKETQYF. CDR3 DNA: TGTGCCAGCTTATCCACCGGGACAAAAGAGACCCAGTACTTC.

For this clone: This sample includes further DNA sequences coding for the same CDR3. The V gene is TRBV18, the J gene TRBJ1-5; D not certain. V lost 3 bases, J lost 5 bases, and 8 bases lay in between. CDR1 KGHSH and CDR2 LQKENI come from the germline V gene. The CDR3 is 13 amino acids. In nucleotides, the CDR3 is TGTGCCAGCTCACCCTTACTGGATCAGCCCCAGCATTTT. This encodes CASSPLLDQPQHF. Full variable domain (missing parts from reference TRBV18 and TRBJ1-5): NAGVMQNPRHLVRRRGQEARLRCSPMKGHSHVYWYRQLPEEGLKFMVYLQKENIIDESGMPKERFSAEFPKEGPSILRIQQVVRGDSAAYFCASSPLLDQPQHFGDGTRLSIL.